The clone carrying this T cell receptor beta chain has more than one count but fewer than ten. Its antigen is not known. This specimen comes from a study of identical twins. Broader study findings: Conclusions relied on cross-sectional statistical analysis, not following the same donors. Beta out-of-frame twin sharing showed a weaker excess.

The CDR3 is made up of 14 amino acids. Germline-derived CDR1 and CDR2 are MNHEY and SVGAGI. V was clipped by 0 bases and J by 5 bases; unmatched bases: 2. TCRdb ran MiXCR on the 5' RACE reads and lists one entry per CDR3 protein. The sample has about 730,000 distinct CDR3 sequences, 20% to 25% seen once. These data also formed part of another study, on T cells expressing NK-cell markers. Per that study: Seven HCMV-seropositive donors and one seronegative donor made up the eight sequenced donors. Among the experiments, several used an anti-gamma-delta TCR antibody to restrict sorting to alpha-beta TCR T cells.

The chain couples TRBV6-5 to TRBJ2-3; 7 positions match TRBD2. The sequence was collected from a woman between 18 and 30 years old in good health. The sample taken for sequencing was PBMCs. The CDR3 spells CASSYSRGRDTQYF. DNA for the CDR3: TGTGCCAGCAGTTACTCCCGCGGGAGAGATACGCAGTATTTT.